This is a list of T cell receptor beta chains from one sample in a study of response to subunit inactivated influenza vaccine. TCRdb reprocessed the RT-PCR reads with MiXCR, giving one entry per CDR3 protein. The table includes about half a million distinct CDR3 sequences, 9.5% to 12% detected once. This sample comprised PBMCs from blood, obtained 45 days after vaccination. All receptors derive from a man aged 45-65 years who received an inactivated influenza vaccine. The CDR3 runs from the conserved cysteine through the conserved F or W. The order of the fields is J gene, V gene, clone size, D gene, CDR3 DNA, CDR3 protein. The D gene is left open where the match is weak. Not every row has a clone size; where given, it reads once, few, many or a size class.

J gene: TRBJ2-1
V gene: TRBV12-3/TRBV12-4
clone size: many
D gene: TRBD1
CDR3 DNA: TGTGCCAGCACGCGGCCGGGACAGGAATACAATGAGCAGTTCTTC
CDR3 protein: CASTRPGQEYNEQFF

J gene: TRBJ2-2
V gene: TRBV7-6
clone size: .
D gene: TRBD2
CDR3 DNA: TGTGCCAGCAGCTTACTAGCGGGAGATAACGGGGAGCTGTTTTTT
CDR3 protein: CASSLLAGDNGELFF

J gene: TRBJ2-1
V gene: TRBV12-3/TRBV12-4
clone size: few
D gene: TRBD2
CDR3 DNA: TGTGCCAGCAGGCATGGACTAGCGGGGGGGGATTTACAGTTCTTC
CDR3 protein: CASRHGLAGGDLQFF

J gene: TRBJ2-6
V gene: TRBV10-3
clone size: .
D gene: TRBD1
CDR3 DNA: TGTGCCATCAGTGCAGCTCAGGGGGCGCGTGGGGCCAACGTCCAGACTTTC
CDR3 protein: CAISAAQGARGANVQTF

J gene: TRBJ1-4
V gene: TRBV12-3/TRBV12-4
clone size: many
D gene: .
CDR3 DNA: TGTGCCAGCAGTTCGGTTCAAGGGAGCGGTGAAAAACTGTTTTTT
CDR3 protein: CASSSVQGSGEKLFF

J gene: TRBJ2-7
V gene: TRBV12-2
clone size: few
D gene: .
CDR3 DNA: TGTGCAAGTCGCTTAGCGTGTAGTAGACACTCCAACGCAAGCCCCTACGAGCAGTACTTC
CDR3 protein: CASRLACSRHSNASPYEQYF

J gene: TRBJ2-7
V gene: TRBV28
clone size: few
D gene: TRBD2
CDR3 DNA: TGTGCCAGCAGTTATGGGACTAGGGACGAGCAGTACTTC
CDR3 protein: CASSYGTRDEQYF

J gene: TRBJ2-4
V gene: TRBV7-9
clone size: .
D gene: TRBD1
CDR3 DNA: TGTGCCAGCAGCATAGGACAGGGGACTAACATTCAGTACTTC
CDR3 protein: CASSIGQGTNIQYF

J gene: TRBJ2-1
V gene: TRBV5-1
clone size: many
D gene: .
CDR3 DNA: TGCGCCAGCAGCTTGGCAGGGGATACCTACAATGAGCAGTTCTTC
CDR3 protein: CASSLAGDTYNEQFF

J gene: TRBJ2-1
V gene: TRBV6-2/TRBV6-3
clone size: .
D gene: TRBD2
CDR3 DNA: TGTGCCAGCAGGGCTAGCGGGGGGGCCGGCAATGAGCGGTTCTTC
CDR3 protein: CASRASGGAGNERFF

J gene: TRBJ2-5
V gene: TRBV5-1
clone size: few
D gene: .
CDR3 DNA: TGCGCCAGCAGCTTGGAGTCGGGGGCGAGGCAAGAGACCCAGTACTTC
CDR3 protein: CASSLESGARQETQYF

J gene: TRBJ2-7
V gene: TRBV20-1
clone size: .
D gene: .
CDR3 DNA: TGCAGTACCTGGGACTCCTACGAGCAGTACTTC
CDR3 protein: CSTWDSYEQYF

J gene: TRBJ2-3
V gene: TRBV7-8
clone size: .
D gene: TRBD2
CDR3 DNA: TGTGCCAGCAGCCCGGACGGATCGGCCGGGACTAGCGACTTAGAGGGGGAGACAGATACGCAGTATTTT
CDR3 protein: CASSPDGSAGTSDLEGETDTQYF

J gene: TRBJ2-7
V gene: TRBV12-3/TRBV12-4
clone size: .
D gene: .
CDR3 DNA: TGTGCCAGCAGTATACCTAGGGACGGACCTGCCTACGAGCAGTACTTC
CDR3 protein: CASSIPRDGPAYEQYF

J gene: TRBJ2-1
V gene: TRBV12-3/TRBV12-4
clone size: .
D gene: TRBD2
CDR3 DNA: TGTGCCAGCAGTTTCGCCCTCGCGGGGGGGAAGTTCTTC
CDR3 protein: CASSFALAGGKFF

J gene: TRBJ2-7
V gene: TRBV7-9
clone size: few
D gene: TRBD1
CDR3 DNA: TGTGCCAGCAGCTCAAAAGGGACAGGGGATTCCTACGAGCAGTACTTC
CDR3 protein: CASSSKGTGDSYEQYF

J gene: TRBJ1-4
V gene: TRBV20-1
clone size: few
D gene: .
CDR3 DNA: TGCAGTGCTAGATCGCCTCGGTTTAATGAAAAACTGTTTTTT
CDR3 protein: CSARSPRFNEKLFF

J gene: TRBJ2-7
V gene: TRBV20-1
clone size: many
D gene: .
CDR3 DNA: TGCAGTGCTAGTCCCGTCGAGCAGTACTTC
CDR3 protein: CSASPVEQYF

J gene: TRBJ2-7
V gene: TRBV6-2/TRBV6-3
clone size: .
D gene: .
CDR3 DNA: TGTGCCAGCCGACAGGTGGTGGCCTACGAGCAGTACTTC
CDR3 protein: CASRQVVAYEQYF

J gene: TRBJ2-1
V gene: TRBV19
clone size: .
D gene: .
CDR3 DNA: TGTGCCAGTAGAGACGGGGCAGCCTACAATGAGCAGTTCTTC
CDR3 protein: CASRDGAAYNEQFF

J gene: TRBJ2-4
V gene: TRBV7-9
clone size: .
D gene: TRBD2
CDR3 DNA: TGTGCCAGCAGACCGGGACTAGCGGGGAAAAACATTCAGTACTTC
CDR3 protein: CASRPGLAGKNIQYF

J gene: TRBJ2-7
V gene: TRBV20-1
clone size: few
D gene: TRBD2
CDR3 DNA: TGCAGTGCTATCGAGATAGCGGGAGGGCCTATCTACGAGCAGTACTTC
CDR3 protein: CSAIEIAGGPIYEQYF

J gene: TRBJ2-3
V gene: TRBV5-5
clone size: few
D gene: TRBD2
CDR3 DNA: TGTGCCAGCAGCGCTCAACTAGCGGGGGGGCAAGATACGCAGTATTTT
CDR3 protein: CASSAQLAGGQDTQYF

J gene: TRBJ2-3
V gene: TRBV7-9
clone size: many
D gene: .
CDR3 DNA: TGTGCCAGCAGCAACCGGGACTCGCGAAGAGATACGCAGTATTTT
CDR3 protein: CASSNRDSRRDTQYF

J gene: TRBJ2-1
V gene: TRBV12-3/TRBV12-4
clone size: many
D gene: TRBD1
CDR3 DNA: TGTGCCAGCAGTCCGACAGGGGGTCATGAGCAGTTCTTC
CDR3 protein: CASSPTGGHEQFF

J gene: TRBJ2-1
V gene: TRBV29-1
clone size: .
D gene: .
CDR3 DNA: TGCAGCGTTGATTCGCAGGGGCCTGGCAATGAGCAGTTCTTC
CDR3 protein: CSVDSQGPGNEQFF

J gene: TRBJ2-1
V gene: TRBV11-2
clone size: many
D gene: .
CDR3 DNA: TGTGCCAGCAGCTTAGTGCAGCGGAACAATGAGCAGTTCTTC
CDR3 protein: CASSLVQRNNEQFF